Listed here are 6 T cell receptor beta chains from one sample, sequenced in a study of blood T cell repertoires in COVID-19. The repertoire was sequenced with immunoSEQ multiplex PCR; TCRdb's copy has only in-frame clones and lacks some. The sample consists of about 340,000 clones, 86% of them appearing once. Input material: peripheral blood. The receptors were sampled from a woman in her sixties with COVID-19, enrolled during active disease.

The chain recombines TRBV3-1 (or the pseudogene TRBV3-2) with TRBJ2-3; TRBD2 matches 7 bases. Trimming removed 0 bases from V and 2 bases from J; junction bases left unmatched: 11. Germline CDR1 LGHDT, CDR2 YNNKEL (reference sequence). This CDR3 is built from 18 residues. The CDR3: CASSQDNFGLADTDTQYF. CDR3 bases: TGTGCCAGCAGCCAAGATAATTTTGGGCTAGCGGACACAGATACGCAGTATTTT.

The chain links TRBV7-2 to TRBJ1-6; 8 bases map to TRBD1. The trim removed 5 bases at V and 10 bases at J, leaving 10 bases unmatched. Germline V lookup: CDR1 SGHTA, CDR2 FQGNSA. This CDR3 has 15 amino acids. The CDR3 DNA reads as TGTGCCAGCAGCGTGCAGGGGGCGCATCAGTCACCCCTCCACTTT. Amino acid sequence: CASSVQGAHQSPLHF.

This clone was found a few times. The rearrangement joins TRBV7-3 to TRBJ1-1; perhaps TRBD1 as D (5 bases). The CDR3 is made up of 14 amino acids. Germline CDR1 and CDR2: SGHTA and FQGTGA. V lost 0 bases and J lost 3, with 8 bases in between. The CDR3 DNA sequence: TGTGCCAGCAGCTTAACGGGGCCAGACACTGAAGCTTTCTTT. It yields the protein CASSLTGPDTEAFF.

The rearrangement joins TRBV4-2 to TRBJ2-4, with D possibly being TRBD2 (6 bases). Trimming cost V 3 bases and J 4 bases, with 13 bases left between them. Looked up from germline, CDR1 is LGHNA and CDR2 is YNFKEQ. CDR3 size: 15 residues. The CDR3 sequence: CASSHGDSGKNIQYF. CDR3 coding DNA: TGTGCCAGCAGCCATGGCGATAGCGGTAAAAACATTCAGTACTTC.

J is TRBJ2-3 and V is TRBV28, with 11 nucleotides matching TRBD2. Trimming at V came to 5 bases and at J to 1 base, leaving 5 bases not matched to a gene. This CDR3 has 16 residues. Germline V gives CDR1 MDHEN, CDR2 SYDVKM. For the CDR3, the DNA is TGTGCCAGCAGTCCACCGGGACTAGCGGGCACAGATACGCAGTATTTT. Its protein is CASSPPGLAGTDTQYF.

The genes are TRBV19 and TRBJ2-1, with 11 nucleotides matching TRBD2. This CDR3 is 15 amino acids long. Germline loops: CDR1 LNHDA, CDR2 SQIVND (reference sequence). V trimming: 5 bases; J trimming: 3 bases; junction bases outside the gene matches: 3. CDR3 sequence: CASSAGTSGYNEQFF. CDR3 sequence (DNA): TGTGCCAGTAGTGCCGGGACTAGCGGCTACAATGAGCAGTTCTTC. The full variable domain, rest sourced from reference TRBV19 and TRBJ2-1, is DGGITQSPKYLFRKEGQNVTLSCEQNLNHDAMYWYRQDPGQGLRLIYYSQIVNDFQKGDIAEGYSVSREKKESFPLTVTSAQKNPTAFYLCASSAGTSGYNEQFFGPGTRLTVL.